This TCR beta chain originates from a study of blood T cells in healthy people across ages. Through a sample-barcoded 5' primer and a J-beta primer mix, a second PCR was run for about 6 to 11 cycles. TCRdb ran MiXCR on the 5' RACE reads and lists one entry per CDR3 protein. The sample carries hundreds of thousands of distinct CDR3 sequences, approximately 65% recorded once. General study results and limits: Strongly correlated with naive T cell percentage was TCR beta diversity. The fall in TCR beta diversity per million T cells was roughly linear with age.

This clonotype appeared a few times. Its specificity is not known. CDR1 and CDR2 (germline): LGHNA, YSLEER. The CDR3 sequence is 15 residues long. V was clipped by 3 bases and J by 3 bases; unmatched bases: 6. Material for sequencing was blood. The chain has TRBV4-3 and TRBJ2-7, with TRBD1 matching over 9 bases. This clonotype was sampled from a man aged 25 to 40 in good health. The DNA of the CDR3 is TGCGCCAGCAGCCACGGGGACAGGGTGGACTACGAGCAGTACTTC. It yields the protein CASSHGDRVDYEQYF.